This passage covers 20 T cell receptor beta chains from one sample sequenced in a study of shared clonotypes between healthy human individuals. Method: immunoSEQ multiplex PCR; TCRdb's copy keeps in-frame clones and lacks some. The profile shows 730,000 or so clones, more than 70% of them singletons. The sample was memory CD4+ T cells sorted from blood. The subset here: CD45RA-negative fraction. The receptor set was obtained from a woman aged 25 to 39 in good health.

This chain connects TRBV11-2 to TRBJ2-2; 7 bases agree with TRBD1. The junction had 8 bases not matched to a gene; V was cut back by 3 bases and J by 4 bases. The CDR3 extends over 16 amino acids. Looked up from germline, CDR1 is SGHAT and CDR2 is FQNNGV. CDR3 sequence reads: CASSLAMQGVTGELFF. CDR3 nucleotides: TGTGCCAGCAGCTTGGCCATGCAGGGGGTCACCGGGGAGCTGTTTTTT.

This rearrangement joins TRBV5-5 to TRBJ1-2; TRBD1 matches at 8 bases. Germline V gene data show CDR1 as SGHKS and CDR2 as YYEKEE (reference sequence). V shed 4 bases, J shed 2 bases, and the junction held 7 bases outside the gene matches. This CDR3 is 15 amino acids long. CDR3 sequence: CASSPAWTGNYGYTF. In DNA, the CDR3 is TGTGCCAGCAGCCCCGCGTGGACAGGGAACTATGGCTACACCTTC.

The chain uses TRBV5-1 and TRBJ1-2; D not resolved. Germline V gene lookup returns CDR1 SGHRS and CDR2 YFSETQ. The germline V and J ends were trimmed by 4 bases and 1 base, with 11 bases remaining between them. The CDR3 length is 14 residues. This CDR3 is CASSLQVDNYGYTF. In nucleotides, the CDR3 is TGCGCCAGCAGCCTCCAGGTAGATAACTATGGCTACACCTTC.

The chain combines TRBV5-1 with TRBJ2-5; 14 nucleotides agree with TRBD2. The germline V gene encodes CDR1 SGHRS and CDR2 YFSETQ. This CDR3 comprises 18 residues. V was pared by 2 bases and J by 6 bases, with 12 bases of the junction left unmatched. The CDR3 loop is CASSFTETGTSGRKTQYF. The CDR3 region has the DNA TGCGCCAGCAGCTTTACAGAAACGGGGACTAGCGGGAGAAAGACCCAGTACTTC.

This clone turned up a few times. The chain combines TRBV6-4 with TRBJ2-2; a weak D match, TRBD2 (6 bases). The CDR3 sequence is 14 residues long. Deletions cut 5 bases from V and 6 bases from J, with 13 bases between. Germline CDR1 is MRHNA and CDR2 is SNTAGT. CDR3 in DNA: TGTGCCAGCAGTCGGACGGGAGCGGCCGGGGAGCTGTTTTTT. It translates to CASSRTGAAGELFF.

This rearrangement joins TRBV28 to TRBJ1-1; unclear D gene. This CDR3 has 14 residues. The germline V and J ends were trimmed by 2 bases and 8 bases, with 15 bases remaining between them. The germline gives CDR1 MDHEN, CDR2 SYDVKM. The CDR3 loop is CASSLILGIGEAFF. DNA of the CDR3: TGTGCCAGCAGTTTAATTCTTGGAATCGGAGAAGCTTTCTTT.

This clone was seen more than once but under ten times. This rearrangement joins TRBV18 to TRBJ2-7, with TRBD1 matching 10 bases. Germline CDR1 and CDR2: KGHSH and LQKENI. V shed 3 bases, J shed 3 bases, and the junction held 5 bases outside the gene matches. This CDR3 contains 15 residues. This CDR3 is CASSPGQGHFYEQYF. CDR3 bases: TGTGCCAGCTCACCGGGACAGGGGCATTTCTACGAGCAGTACTTC.

The chain joins TRBV11-2 to TRBJ2-2; D remains unclear. Germline lookup yields CDR1 SGHAT and CDR2 FQNNGV. The V end lost 7 bases, the J end lost 5 bases, and 14 bases lay between the germline ends. The CDR3 has 14 residues. CDR3 residues: CASKPGLGTGELFF. DNA for the CDR3: TGTGCCAGCAAGCCTGGGTTAGGGACCGGGGAGCTGTTTTTT.

This clone came up a few times. The chain recombines TRBV7-2 with TRBJ2-1; D is ambiguous. V gave up 7 bases and J gave up 11 bases, with 18 bases separating them. This CDR3 spans 13 amino acids. Germline lookup yields CDR1 SGHTA and CDR2 FQGNSA. The CDR3 sequence is CASTSPPSAQQFF. DNA of the CDR3: TGTGCCAGCACCTCCCCCCCCTCTGCGCAGCAGTTCTTC.

The sample holds a few counts of this clone. J is TRBJ1-2 and V is TRBV19, with D perhaps matching TRBD1 (5 bases). Trimming removed 6 bases from V and 5 bases from J, with 19 bases in between. This CDR3 is 15 amino acids long. Germline lookup yields CDR1 LNHDA and CDR2 SQIVND (reference sequence). DNA of the CDR3: TGTGCCAGTAGCCCCACGGGGCAGGAGCCTTATGGCTACACCTTC. Translation gives CASSPTGQEPYGYTF.

CDR3 in DNA: TGTGCCAGCAGTCGGACTAATCGGCCGGGTAATACGCAGTATTTT. It codes for CASSRTNRPGNTQYF. The J gene is TRBJ2-3, the V gene TRBV6-1, with D perhaps TRBD2 (6 bases). Deletions cut 5 bases from V and 7 bases from J, with 19 bases between. CDR3 length: 15 residues. From germline, CDR1 is MNHNS and CDR2 SASEGT.

The rearrangement joins TRBV7-3 to TRBJ2-1; D gene uncertain. V was shortened by 5 bases and J by 2 bases, with 13 bases between the two germline ends. Per germline, CDR1 SGHTA and CDR2 FQGTGA. The CDR3 covers 15 residues. CDR3 loop: CASSPRHYPYNEQFF. The CDR3 coding sequence is TGTGCCAGCAGCCCACGCCACTACCCCTACAATGAGCAGTTCTTC.

The rearrangement links TRBV19 to TRBJ1-1; no firm D call. Germline assignment: CDR1 LNHDA and CDR2 SQIVND (reference sequence). V was shortened by 3 bases and J by 3 bases, with 8 bases between the two germline ends. The CDR3 runs to 13 residues. CDR3: CASSITSDTEAFF. CDR3 bases: TGTGCCAGTAGTATTACATCGGACACTGAAGCTTTCTTT.

V is TRBV6-5 and J is TRBJ1-5; unclear D gene. Trimming pared 0 bases from V and 6 bases from J, leaving 12 bases between. The length of the CDR3 is 15 residues. CDR1 is MNHEY, CDR2 SVGAGI, per germline. CDR3: CASSYSYDDGQPQHF. CDR3 DNA sequence: TGTGCCAGCAGTTACTCGTACGATGACGGTCAGCCCCAGCATTTT.

In its sample, this clone was seen a few times. The identical CDR3 is also encoded by other nucleotide sequences in the sample. V gene TRBV5-1 combines with J gene TRBJ1-5; no clear D gene. Germline assignment: CDR1 SGHRS and CDR2 YFSETQ. There are 15 residues in the CDR3. Trimming removed 0 bases from V and 1 base from J, with 8 bases in between. The CDR3 is CASSLGGVSNQPQHF. The CDR3 DNA sequence: TGCGCCAGCAGCTTGGGTGGGGTAAGCAATCAGCCCCAGCATTTT.

V usage is TRBV11-2 and J usage is TRBJ2-7, with D possibly being TRBD2 (6 bases). This CDR3 spans 15 amino acids. Germline V gene data show CDR1 as SGHAT and CDR2 as FQNNGV. Trimming took 0 bases from V and 6 from J, leaving 15 bases between them. CDR3 residues: CASSLDQGGFFEQYF. In DNA form, the CDR3 reads TGTGCCAGCAGCTTAGATCAGGGAGGATTTTTCGAGCAGTACTTC.

Concerning this clone: The identical CDR3 is also encoded by other nucleotide sequences in the sample. V is TRBV5-1 and J is TRBJ1-1; D uncertain. V dropped 0 bases and J dropped 1 base, with 7 bases sitting between them. Germline loops: CDR1 SGHRS, CDR2 YFSETQ. The CDR3 has 14 amino acids. This chain's CDR3 is CASSLGQENTEAFF. DNA of the CDR3: TGCGCCAGCAGCTTGGGGCAGGAGAACACTGAAGCTTTCTTT.

On this clone: Within the sample, other DNA sequences also encode this same CDR3. The chain links TRBV5-1 to TRBJ1-1; no clear D. CDR1 and CDR2 (germline): SGHRS, YFSETQ. V lost 2 bases to trimming and J lost 4 bases, with 3 bases between them. CDR3 size: 11 residues. The CDR3 DNA is TGCGCCAGCAGCTTCGGCACTGAAGCTTTCTTT. Translated, it gives CASSFGTEAFF.

As for this clone: Different DNA sequences within this sample yield the same CDR3. The chain recombines TRBV5-1 with TRBJ2-1; D perhaps matches TRBD1 (6 bases). The CDR3 runs 12 residues. V gave up 0 bases and J gave up 10 bases, with 8 bases separating them. The V gene's germline CDR1 is SGHRS and CDR2 YFSETQ. In DNA form, the CDR3 reads TGCGCCAGCAGCTTGGAACAGGGCGAGCAGTTCTTC. It translates to CASSLEQGEQFF.

The chain combines TRBV5-1 with TRBJ2-2; tentatively, D is TRBD2 (6 bases). The CDR3 runs 16 residues. Trimming removed 2 bases at V and 4 bases at J, with 15 bases between. Germline values: CDR1 SGHRS, CDR2 YFSETQ. The CDR3 loop reads CASSLRLGRGTGELFF. DNA of the CDR3: TGCGCCAGCAGCTTAAGACTAGGCAGAGGCACCGGGGAGCTGTTTTTT. Combining the CDR3 with reference TRBV5-1 and TRBJ2-2 gives the whole variable domain KAGVTQTPRYLIKTRGQQVTLSCSPISGHRSVSWYQQTPGQGLQFLFEYFSETQRNKGNFPGRFSGRQFSNSRSEMNVSTLELGDSALYLCASSLRLGRGTGELFFGEGSRLTVL.